The 31 T cell receptor beta chains presented below share a single source sample, sequenced in a study of spatial heterogeneity in lung cancer (dated by TCRdb to about 2019). Library preparation used 5' RACE. The sequencing machine was a NextSeq 500. In-frame beta chains were kept once TCRdb had trimmed the public reads at Q25 with fastp and called clones with MiXCR. Each entry merges the rows of one CDR3 protein and shows their most common DNA and genes. The sample yields 85,000 to 100,000 distinct CDR3 sequences; approximately 12% were counted once. The ten top clones hold 35% to 50% of the sample. The time point label for this specimen denotes: sample taken at primary tumor resection. For TCR sequencing, whole RNA was extracted from tumor and nontumor lung tissue, or from cryopreserved PBMC samples, and no cell sorting was done. The sample consisted of PBMCs, taken at surgery. All receptors derive from a male donor with early-stage non-small cell lung cancer.

The rearrangement uses TRBV12-3 or TRBV12-4 and TRBJ2-1; a possible D gene is TRBD1 (5 bases). The CDR3 totals 13 residues. V lost 8 bases and J 0 bases, leaving 8 bases between the germline ends. CDR3 amino acids: CASGAYSYNEQFF. The CDR3 DNA reads as TGTGCCAGCGGGGCATACTCCTACAATGAGCAGTTCTTC.

The rearrangement links TRBV5-1 to TRBJ2-3, with 8 bases matching TRBD2. Losses at the gene ends were 3 bases for V and 4 bases for J; bases not matched to a gene: 4. CDR1 is SGHRS, CDR2 YFSETQ, per germline. This CDR3 is built from 14 residues. The CDR3 here is CASSWYSGADTQYF. CDR3 in DNA: TGCGCCAGCAGCTGGTATAGCGGGGCAGATACGCAGTATTTT. Full variable domain (remainder filled in from reference TRBV5-1 and TRBJ2-3): KAGVTQTPRYLIKTRGQQVTLSCSPISGHRSVSWYQQTPGQGLQFLFEYFSETQRNKGNFPGRFSGRQFSNSRSEMNVSTLELGDSALYLCASSWYSGADTQYFGPGTRLTVL.

This chain links TRBV11-2 with TRBJ1-1; 7 bases line up with TRBD1. J lost 6 bases, V lost 2 bases, and 6 bases had no gene match. The CDR3 consists of 14 residues. Germline loops: CDR1 SGHAT, CDR2 FQNNGV. The CDR3: CASSLRQGNAEAFF. As DNA, the CDR3 is TGTGCCAGCAGCTTAAGACAGGGCAATGCTGAAGCTTTCTTT. The variable domain in full, completed from reference TRBV11-2 and TRBJ1-1, reads EAGVAQSPRYKIIEKRQSVAFWCNPISGHATLYWYQQILGQGPKLLIQFQNNGVVDDSQLPKDRFSAERLKGVDSTLKIQPAKLEDSAVYLCASSLRQGNAEAFFGQGTRLTVV.

In this sample, this clonotype turned up a few times. V gene TRBV20-1 combines with J gene TRBJ1-5; TRBD1 aligns across 9 bases. The CDR3 runs to 14 residues. CDR1 DFQATT and CDR2 SNEGSKA come from the germline V gene (reference sequence). V gave up 3 bases and J gave up 5 bases; unmatched junction bases: 5. CDR3 in DNA: TGCAGTGCTAGGGCCCGGACAGGGGATCAGCCCCAGCATTTT. Translation gives CSARARTGDQPQHF.

This clonotype was seen a handful of times. The V call is TRBV12-3 or TRBV12-4, the J call TRBJ2-3; 15 bases align to TRBD2. This CDR3 has 17 residues. The V and J ends lost 4 bases and 0 bases, in that order; junction bases with no gene match: 2. CDR3 coding DNA: TGTGCCAGCAGTTCAGGACTAGCGGGAGGGAGCACAGATACGCAGTATTTT. Its translation is CASSSGLAGGSTDTQYF.

Regarding this clonotype: The junction does not match germline at one end; this may be a read error. The chain couples TRBV5-1 to TRBJ1-2; TRBD1 agrees at 7 bases. Germline V lookup: CDR1 SGHRS, CDR2 YFSETQ. CDR3 length: 15 residues. In nucleotides, the CDR3 is TGCCCCAGCAGCTTAGGCACAGGGGACCTCTATGGCTACACCTTC. It specifies CPSSLGTGDLYGYTF.

As to this clonotype: This CDR3 fails to terminate in the conserved phenylalanine or tryptophan, so it likely reflects a read error. The V gene is TRBV28, the J gene TRBJ2-7; 9 bases line up with TRBD2. This CDR3 spans 14 amino acids. Per the germline V gene, CDR1 is MDHEN and CDR2 is SYDVKM. V gave up 5 bases and J gave up 6 bases; unmatched junction bases: 8. The CDR3 loop is CASSLLAGSVEQYS. The CDR3, as DNA: TGTGCCAGCAGTCTTCTAGCGGGGTCCGTCGAGCAGTACTCC.

This clonotype was seen a few times. The chain recombines TRBV20-1 with TRBJ2-2, with TRBD2 as a possible D gene (5 bases). V was trimmed by 6 bases and J by 6 bases, leaving 8 bases between them. The CDR3 has 11 amino acids. Germline assignment: CDR1 DFQATT and CDR2 SNEGSKA (reference sequence). In DNA, the CDR3 is TGCAGTGCCCGTAGCGCCGGGGAGCTGTTTTTT. It encodes CSARSAGELFF.

The chain has TRBV4-2 and TRBJ2-7, with 9 bases fitting TRBD2. The CDR3 extends over 15 amino acids. Germline V CDR1 and CDR2: LGHNA, YNFKEQ. V lost 1 base to trimming and J lost 3 bases; unmatched junction nucleotides: 4. As DNA, the CDR3 is TGTGCCAGCAGCCAAGGCTCTAGCGGGATCTACGAGCAGTACTTC. Amino acid sequence: CASSQGSSGIYEQYF.

In this sample, this clonotype turned up a few times. The J gene is TRBJ1-4, the V gene TRBV5-1, with TRBD1 as a possible D gene (5 bases). V lost 1 base and J lost 1, with 11 bases in between. The CDR3 sequence is 16 residues long. The V gene's germline CDR1 is SGHRS and CDR2 YFSETQ. CDR3 bases: TGCGCCAGCAGCTTGCGGGGGAGTGGAACTAATGAAAAACTGTTTTTT. Protein: CASSLRGSGTNEKLFF.

This chain links TRBV7-2 with TRBJ2-3, with D maybe TRBD2 (5 bases). Trimming took off 0 bases at V and 6 bases at J, with 10 bases between the two ends. Looked up from germline, CDR1 is SGHTA and CDR2 is FQGNSA. This CDR3 has 14 amino acids. CDR3 in DNA: TGTGCCAGCAGCTTAGCGAGAGGGATGGATACGCAGTATTTT. Residues: CASSLARGMDTQYF.

In its sample, this clonotype was seen a few times. The chain employs TRBV30 and TRBJ1-1; D gene ambiguous. Deletions cut 0 bases from V and 1 base from J, with 6 bases between. This CDR3 contains 13 residues. CDR1 is GTSNPN and CDR2 is SVGIG in the germline V gene (reference sequence). Here the CDR3 reads CAWSVSRNTEAFF. The CDR3 DNA reads TGTGCCTGGAGTGTATCCAGGAACACTGAAGCTTTCTTT.

This clonotype turned up a few times. The V gene is TRBV5-4, the J gene TRBJ1-2, with D perhaps matching TRBD1 (6 bases). The CDR3 sequence is 14 residues long. The V gene's germline CDR1 is SGHNT and CDR2 YYREEE (reference sequence). Trimming shortened V by 1 base and J by 3 bases, and 10 bases separated the two germline ends. CDR3 protein: CASSLRGQYYGYTF. As DNA, the CDR3 is TGTGCCAGCAGCTTGCGAGGACAGTACTATGGCTACACCTTC.

The J gene is TRBJ1-2, the V gene TRBV28; a possible D gene is TRBD1 (5 bases). V lost 3 bases, J lost 4 bases, and 9 bases lay in between. Germline CDR1 is MDHEN and CDR2 is SYDVKM. This CDR3 is built from 13 residues. The DNA for the CDR3 is TGTGCCAGCAGTTTTGGCGGGACCTATGGCTACACCTTC. It is translated as CASSFGGTYGYTF.

This sequence joins TRBV2 and TRBJ1-2; 9 bases agree with TRBD1. V shed 4 bases, J shed 0 bases, and the junction held 12 bases outside the gene matches. There are 18 residues in the CDR3. CDR1 and CDR2 (germline): SNHLY, FYNNEI. For the CDR3, the DNA is TGTGCCAGCAGTGGCCCGGGACAGGGTGCTAGAGCTAACTATGGCTACACCTTC. Residues: CASSGPGQGARANYGYTF.

This clonotype was counted between two and nine times. The chain combines TRBV12-3 or TRBV12-4 with TRBJ2-7; D might be TRBD2 (6 bases). Trimming shortened V by 1 base and J by 6 bases, and 13 bases separated the two germline ends. The CDR3 is made up of 14 amino acids. The CDR3 loop reads CASSLEEGIGEQYF. As DNA, the CDR3 is TGTGCCAGCAGTTTAGAGGAGGGGATAGGCGAGCAGTACTTC.

This chain connects TRBV7-2 to TRBJ1-1; D remains unclear. CDR3 length: 11 residues. V was clipped by 3 bases and J by 11 bases, with 10 bases between them. Germline CDR1 reads SGHTA; CDR2 reads FQGNSA. The chain's CDR3 is CASSLSFRAFF. The CDR3 DNA reads TGTGCCAGCAGCTTGTCTTTTAGGGCTTTCTTT.

This chain uses TRBV5-1 with TRBJ2-3; D perhaps matches TRBD1 (5 bases). This CDR3 comprises 14 residues. Germline loops: CDR1 SGHRS, CDR2 YFSETQ. Trimming removed 4 bases from V and 2 bases from J, with 11 bases in between. Here the CDR3 reads CASSRQGYTDTQYF. Here the CDR3 DNA reads TGCGCCAGCAGCCGCCAGGGATACACAGATACGCAGTATTTT.

This chain connects TRBV28 to TRBJ2-4; either TRBD1 or TRBD2 may fit D (5 bases each). V was pared by 8 bases and J by 0 bases, with 11 bases between. This CDR3 comprises 14 residues. Germline-derived CDR1 and CDR2 are MDHEN and SYDVKM. The CDR3 DNA is TGTGCCAGCCGTACCGGGACAGCCAAAAACATTCAGTACTTC. It translates to CASRTGTAKNIQYF.

This clonotype is medium-sized (0.01 to 0.1%) by share. The chain links TRBV18 to TRBJ1-6; TRBD1 aligns across 7 bases. With V trimmed by 3 bases and J by 9 bases, 2 bases remained unmatched. The length of the CDR3 is 13 residues. Germline CDR1 KGHSH, CDR2 LQKENI. CDR3 sequence: CASSPNRGSPLHF. The CDR3, as DNA: TGTGCCAGCTCACCGAACAGGGGTTCACCCCTCCACTTT.

The count of this clonotype is one. The CDR3 is CASSTRQGAFEKLFF. CDR3 nucleotides: TGCGCCAGCAGCACCCGACAGGGGGCGTTTGAAAAACTGTTTTTT. The chain is built from TRBV4-3 and TRBJ1-4, with 10 bases matching TRBD1. There are 15 residues in the CDR3. CDR1 is LGHNA, CDR2 YSLEER, per germline. With V trimmed by 5 bases and J by 7 bases, 7 bases remained unmatched.

This clonotype was counted between two and nine times. The V call is TRBV5-1, the J call TRBJ2-7, with no clear D. This CDR3 comprises 13 residues. The germline gives CDR1 SGHRS, CDR2 YFSETQ. Trimming removed 3 bases at V and 3 bases at J, with 10 bases between. In DNA form, the CDR3 reads TGCGCCAGCAGCTCATCCAATAGCTACGAGCAGTACTTC. It specifies CASSSSNSYEQYF.

V gene TRBV28 combines with J gene TRBJ2-5; 9 bases are a match to TRBD1. The V segment lost 6 bases and the J segment 5 bases; nucleotides outside the gene matches: 4. Per germline, CDR1 MDHEN and CDR2 SYDVKM. This CDR3 contains 13 residues. The chain's CDR3 is CASRTGGRETQYF. CDR3 DNA: TGTGCCAGCAGAACAGGGGGCCGGGAGACCCAGTACTTC.

The genes are TRBV29-1 and TRBJ2-3; D is possibly TRBD1 (6 bases). Germline values: CDR1 SQVTM, CDR2 ANQGSEA. V was shortened by 5 bases and J by 0 bases, with 15 bases between the two germline ends. CDR3 size: 15 residues. The CDR3 DNA follows: TGCAGCGTTTCAAGGGGGACAACTAGCACAGATACGCAGTATTTT. Its protein is CSVSRGTTSTDTQYF.

This clonotype has only a few counts. The chain links TRBV7-3 to TRBJ2-2; D call uncertain. CDR1 SGHTA and CDR2 FQGTGA come from the germline V gene. The ends were cut back, 4 bases at V and 4 bases at J, with 10 bases in the middle. The CDR3 loop spans 14 amino acids. The CDR3 loop is CASSSLSSTGELFF. DNA for the CDR3: TGTGCCAGCAGCTCTTTGTCATCCACCGGGGAGCTGTTTTTT.

The chain links TRBV5-1 to TRBJ1-2, with 9 bases matching TRBD1. Per the germline V gene, CDR1 is SGHRS and CDR2 is YFSETQ. J was trimmed by 5 bases and V by 3 bases; bases with no gene match: 8. This CDR3 has 15 residues. The CDR3 DNA reads as TGCGCCAGCAGCTACCAACAGGGGGCTGGGTATGGCTACACCTTC. Translation gives CASSYQQGAGYGYTF.

This clonotype came up a few times. V and J are TRBV27 and TRBJ1-4; 7 bases map to TRBD1. Germline lookup yields CDR1 MNHEY and CDR2 SMNVEV (reference sequence). This CDR3 comprises 16 residues. Trimming at V came to 4 bases and at J to 2 bases, leaving 7 bases not matched to a gene. The chain's CDR3 is CASSYNRGPTNEKLFF. CDR3 DNA sequence: TGTGCCAGCAGTTACAACAGGGGTCCCACTAATGAAAAACTGTTTTTT.

This chain joins TRBV29-1 and TRBJ1-1, with D maybe TRBD1 (6 bases). CDR1 and CDR2 from the germline V gene are SQVTM and ANQGSEA. This CDR3 is 14 amino acids long. Trimming stripped 4 bases from V and 1 base from J, with 13 bases between. The DNA for the CDR3 is TGCAGCGTTGGGTCAGGGGACCGGAACACTGAAGCTTTCTTT. Translating gives CSVGSGDRNTEAFF.

The sample holds a few counts of this clonotype. In DNA form, the CDR3 reads TGTGCCAGCAGCCCAGGAGGCGACGAGCAGTACTTC. Its translation: CASSPGGDEQYF. The genes are TRBV9 and TRBJ2-7, with D possibly being TRBD2 (5 bases). The CDR3 is 12 residues long. Per germline, CDR1 SGDLS and CDR2 YYNGEE. Trimming took 4 bases from V and 5 from J, leaving 10 bases between them.

This clonotype was counted only a few times. The rearrangement links TRBV28 to TRBJ2-4, with D possibly being TRBD1 or TRBD2 (5 bases each). CDR3 size: 14 residues. Germline V gene lookup returns CDR1 MDHEN and CDR2 SYDVKM. Trimming removed 3 bases from V and 8 bases from J, with 14 bases in between. The CDR3 protein is CASSLGRRLDIQYF. The CDR3 bases are TGTGCCAGCAGTTTGGGACGGCGTTTGGACATTCAGTACTTC.

This clonotype occurred a few times. The CDR3 nucleotides read TGTGCCAGCAGCGTAAATTGGGGGGGAAGCACAGATACGCAGTATTTT. It is translated as CASSVNWGGSTDTQYF. The chain employs TRBV9 and TRBJ2-3; 7 nucleotides line up with TRBD2. J was trimmed by 0 bases and V by 1 base; bases with no gene match: 5. The CDR3 spans 16 residues. The germline V gene encodes CDR1 SGDLS and CDR2 YYNGEE.